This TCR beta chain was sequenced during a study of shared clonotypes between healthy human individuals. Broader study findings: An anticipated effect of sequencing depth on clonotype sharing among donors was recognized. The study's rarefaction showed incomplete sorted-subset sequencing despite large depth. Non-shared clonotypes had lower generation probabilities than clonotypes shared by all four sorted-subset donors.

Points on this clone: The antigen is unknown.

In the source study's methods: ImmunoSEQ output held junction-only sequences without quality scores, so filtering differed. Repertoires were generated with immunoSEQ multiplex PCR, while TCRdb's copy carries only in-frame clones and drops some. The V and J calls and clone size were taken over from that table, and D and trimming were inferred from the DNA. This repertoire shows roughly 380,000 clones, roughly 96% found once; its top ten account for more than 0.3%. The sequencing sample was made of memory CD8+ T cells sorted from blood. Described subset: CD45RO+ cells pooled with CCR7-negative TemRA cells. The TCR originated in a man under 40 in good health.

The CDR3 loop is CASSRLAALYNEQFF. In DNA form, the CDR3 reads TGTGCCAGCTCACGACTAGCGGCCCTTTACAATGAGCAGTTCTTC. The chain links TRBV18 to TRBJ2-1; TRBD2 aligns across 9 bases. Germline assignment: CDR1 KGHSH and CDR2 LQKENI. V was clipped by 4 bases and J by 4 bases; unmatched bases: 5. The CDR3 is 15 residues long.